This paragraph reports one TCR beta chain. The antigen is not known. V lost 6 bases and J lost 3, with 15 bases in between. This CDR3 comprises 14 residues. Germline values: CDR1 SGHAT, CDR2 FQNNGV. The source of the sample is a study of CD8 T cells in ankylosing spondylitis. TCRdb reprocessed the 5' RACE reads via MiXCR and lists one record per CDR3 protein. In the table there are around 440,000 distinct CDR3 sequences, roughly 18% of which are singletons. Study-level results: A number of the motif variants had already been described in reactive arthritis synovial fluid and blood. According to the report, clones linked to the disease were significantly enriched in matched synovial fluid samples taken from ankylosing spondylitis patients. Disease-linked clones displayed a CD8+ phenotype and appeared relatively rarely in peripheral blood. Within ankylosing spondylitis blood, a TCR beta motif made up of several highly homologous variants appeared to be characteristic.

The chain has TRBV11-2 and TRBJ2-7, with a weak D call TRBD2 (6 bases). This receptor was taken from a male donor with ankylosing spondylitis. Sequencing used blood, either unsorted or a sorted T cell fraction (not recorded which). The CDR3 reads CASSRTGTGYEQYF. As DNA, the CDR3 is TGTGCCAGCAGTCGAACCGGGACTGGCTACGAGCAGTACTTC.